Described below is a single T cell receptor beta chain sequence and its context. This specimen belongs to a study of T cell responses to AZD1222 COVID-19 vaccine. Germline V gene data show CDR1 as LNHDA and CDR2 as SQIVND (reference sequence). This CDR3 is 13 amino acids long. Germline trimming cut 5 bases from V and 2 bases from J; bases unmatched to any gene: 3. The method was immunoSEQ multiplex PCR; TCRdb's version includes in-frame clones alone and lacks a portion of them. Of some 170,000 clones in the sample, roughly nine tenths are singletons; the top ten hold 1.6%. This clonotype was obtained from an adult in good health. The sequencing used peripheral blood, collected on day 0 of AZD1222 vaccination. The chain is built from TRBV19 and TRBJ2-7; 7 positions agree with TRBD1. The CDR3 reads CASSLGQTYEQYF. CDR3 nucleotide sequence: TGTGCCAGTAGTCTGGGACAGACCTACGAGCAGTACTTC.